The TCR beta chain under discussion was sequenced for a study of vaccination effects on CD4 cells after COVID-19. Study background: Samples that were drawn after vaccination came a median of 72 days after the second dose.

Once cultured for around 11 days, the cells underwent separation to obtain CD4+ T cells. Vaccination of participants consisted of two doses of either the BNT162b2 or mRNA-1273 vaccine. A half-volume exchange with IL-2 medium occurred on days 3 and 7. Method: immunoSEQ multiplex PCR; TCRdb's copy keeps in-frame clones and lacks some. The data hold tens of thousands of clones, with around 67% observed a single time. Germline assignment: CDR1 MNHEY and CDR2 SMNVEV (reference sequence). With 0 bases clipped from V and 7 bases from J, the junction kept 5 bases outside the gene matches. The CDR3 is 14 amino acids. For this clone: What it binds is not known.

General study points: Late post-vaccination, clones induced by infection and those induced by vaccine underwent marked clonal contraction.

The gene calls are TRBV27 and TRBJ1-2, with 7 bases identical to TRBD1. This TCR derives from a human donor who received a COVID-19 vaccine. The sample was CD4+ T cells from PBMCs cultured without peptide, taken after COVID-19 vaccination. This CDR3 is CASSLSRQGVGYTF. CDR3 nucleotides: TGTGCCAGCAGTTTATCGCGACAGGGCGTTGGCTACACCTTC.